The clone carrying this T cell receptor (beta chain) showed up just a few times. Its antigen is unknown. This sample stems from a study of OX40 agonist ivuxolimab in advanced cancers. Study summary: Ivuxolimab, an antibody acting as an agonist of OX40 (CD134), was used to treat patients. Recorded diagnoses for dose-escalation patients were hepatocellular carcinoma, melanoma, renal cell or head and neck cancer.

Generated by immunoSEQ multiplex PCR, the TCRdb table keeps only in-frame clones and is missing some. The sample shows 65,000 to 95,000 clones, around 92% of them seen only once. Points from the study as a whole: Relative to CD4+, CD8+ T cells held more expanded clones on average.

The source material was CD4+ or CD8+ T cells sorted from blood, sampled in a trial of the OX40 agonist ivuxolimab. This receptor was identified in an adult with an advanced solid tumor such as melanoma, head and neck, liver or kidney cancer.

CDR3 in amino acids: CSVSGGASIGEQFF. The CDR3 DNA follows: TGCAGCGTTTCAGGGGGGGCAAGTATCGGGGAGCAGTTCTTC. The chain recombines TRBV29-1 with TRBJ2-1, with D perhaps assigned TRBD1 or TRBD2 (7 bases each). Trimming pared 5 bases from V and 10 bases from J, leaving 21 bases between. This CDR3 comprises 14 residues. CDR1 and CDR2 from the germline V gene are SQVTM and ANQGSEA.